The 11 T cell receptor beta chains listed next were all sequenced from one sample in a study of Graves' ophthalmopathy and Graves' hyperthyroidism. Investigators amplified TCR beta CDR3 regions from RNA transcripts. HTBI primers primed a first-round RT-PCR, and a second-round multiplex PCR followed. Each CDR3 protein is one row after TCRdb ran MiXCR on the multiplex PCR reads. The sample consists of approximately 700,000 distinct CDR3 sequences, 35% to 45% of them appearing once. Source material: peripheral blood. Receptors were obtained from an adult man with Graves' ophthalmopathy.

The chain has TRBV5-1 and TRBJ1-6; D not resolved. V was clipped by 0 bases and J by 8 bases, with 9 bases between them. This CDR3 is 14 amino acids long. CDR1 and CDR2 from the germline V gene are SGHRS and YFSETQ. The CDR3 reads CASSLGRGDSPLHF. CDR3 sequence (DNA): TGCGCCAGCAGCTTGGGACGGGGAGATTCACCCCTCCACTTT.

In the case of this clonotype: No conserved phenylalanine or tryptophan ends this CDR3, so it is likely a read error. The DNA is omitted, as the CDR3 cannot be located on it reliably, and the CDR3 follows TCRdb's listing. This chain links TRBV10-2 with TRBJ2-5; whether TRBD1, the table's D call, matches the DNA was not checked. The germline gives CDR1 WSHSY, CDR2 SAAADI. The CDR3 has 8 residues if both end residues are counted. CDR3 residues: CASSEGDI.

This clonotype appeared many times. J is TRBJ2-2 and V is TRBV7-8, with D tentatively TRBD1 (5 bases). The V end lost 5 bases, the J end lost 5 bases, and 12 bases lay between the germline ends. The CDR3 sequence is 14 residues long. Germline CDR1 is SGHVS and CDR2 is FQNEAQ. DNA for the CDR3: TGTGCCAGCAGCGTCTCAGGGCCAACCGGGGAGCTGTTTTTT. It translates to CASSVSGPTGELFF.

The CDR3 DNA follows: TGCAGCCGACAGGGGGCAGGTCAGCCCCAGCATTTT. It yields the protein CSRQGAGQPQHF. This chain links TRBV29-1 with TRBJ1-5, with 10 bases matching TRBD1. Germline CDR1 and CDR2: SQVTM and ANQGSEA. V dropped 8 bases and J dropped 6; count of bases not matched to a gene: 4. The CDR3 extends over 12 amino acids.

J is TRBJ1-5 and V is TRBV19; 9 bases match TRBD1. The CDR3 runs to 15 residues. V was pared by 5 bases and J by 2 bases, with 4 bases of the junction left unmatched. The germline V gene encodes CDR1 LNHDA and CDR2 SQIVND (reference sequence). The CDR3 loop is CASSVTGGGNQPQHF. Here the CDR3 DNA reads TGTGCCAGTAGTGTTACAGGGGGCGGCAATCAGCCCCAGCATTTT. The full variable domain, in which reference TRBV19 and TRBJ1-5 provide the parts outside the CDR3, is DGGITQSPKYLFRKEGQNVTLSCEQNLNHDAMYWYRQDPGQGLRLIYYSQIVNDFQKGDIAEGYSVSREKKESFPLTVTSAQKNPTAFYLCASSVTGGGNQPQHFGDGTRLSIL.

The CDR3 is CASSLSRMDFWNTGELFF. For the CDR3, the DNA is TGTGCCAGCAGCTTATCACGCATGGACTTTTGGAACACCGGGGAGCTGTTTTTT. The chain is built from TRBV7-6 and TRBJ2-2; weak D call: TRBD2 (5 bases). The germline V gene has CDR1 SGHVS and CDR2 FNYEAQ. The V end lost 2 bases, the J end lost 1 base, and 17 bases lay between the germline ends. The CDR3 has 18 residues.

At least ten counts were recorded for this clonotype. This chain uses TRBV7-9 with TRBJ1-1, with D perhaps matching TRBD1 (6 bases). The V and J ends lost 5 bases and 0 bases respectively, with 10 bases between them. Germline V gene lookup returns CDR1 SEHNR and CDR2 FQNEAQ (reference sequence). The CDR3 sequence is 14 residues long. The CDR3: CASSVTGLNTEAFF. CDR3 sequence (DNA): TGTGCCAGCAGCGTCACAGGGTTGAACACTGAAGCTTTCTTT.

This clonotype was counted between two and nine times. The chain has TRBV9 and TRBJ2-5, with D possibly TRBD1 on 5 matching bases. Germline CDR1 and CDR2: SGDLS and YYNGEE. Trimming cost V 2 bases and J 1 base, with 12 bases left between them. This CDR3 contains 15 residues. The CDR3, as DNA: TGTGCCAGCAGCGTCAAAACAGGACCCCAAGAGACCCAGTACTTC. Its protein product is CASSVKTGPQETQYF.

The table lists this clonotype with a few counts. The CDR3 region is CASSVGLAGGMNTGELFF. CDR3 sequence (DNA): TGTGCCAGCAGCGTCGGACTAGCGGGGGGGATGAACACCGGGGAGCTGTTTTTT. This rearrangement joins TRBV9 to TRBJ2-2, with 15 positions matching TRBD2. CDR3 length: 18 amino acids. J lost 1 base, V lost 2 bases, and 3 bases had no gene match. CDR1 SGDLS and CDR2 YYNGEE come from the germline V gene. The variable domain in full, with the rest retrieved from reference TRBV9 and TRBJ2-2, is DSGVTQTPKHLITATGQRVTLRCSPRSGDLSVYWYQQSLDQGLQFLIQYYNGEERAKGNILERFSAQQFPDLHSELNLSSLELGDSALYFCASSVGLAGGMNTGELFFGEGSRLTVL.

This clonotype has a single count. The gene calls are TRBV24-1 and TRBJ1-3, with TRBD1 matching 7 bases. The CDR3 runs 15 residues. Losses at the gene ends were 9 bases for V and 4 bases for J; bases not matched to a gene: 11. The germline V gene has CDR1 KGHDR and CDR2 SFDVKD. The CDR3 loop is CATSLRGGTGNTIYF. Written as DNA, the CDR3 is TGTGCCACCTCACTGAGAGGGGGCACAGGAAACACCATATATTTT.

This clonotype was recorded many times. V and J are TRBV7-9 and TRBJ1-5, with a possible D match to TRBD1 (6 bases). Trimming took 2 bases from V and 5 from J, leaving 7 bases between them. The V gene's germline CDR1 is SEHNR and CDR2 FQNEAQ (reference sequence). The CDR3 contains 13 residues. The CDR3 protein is CASSLNRDQPQHF. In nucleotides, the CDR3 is TGTGCCAGCAGCTTAAACAGGGATCAGCCCCAGCATTTT.